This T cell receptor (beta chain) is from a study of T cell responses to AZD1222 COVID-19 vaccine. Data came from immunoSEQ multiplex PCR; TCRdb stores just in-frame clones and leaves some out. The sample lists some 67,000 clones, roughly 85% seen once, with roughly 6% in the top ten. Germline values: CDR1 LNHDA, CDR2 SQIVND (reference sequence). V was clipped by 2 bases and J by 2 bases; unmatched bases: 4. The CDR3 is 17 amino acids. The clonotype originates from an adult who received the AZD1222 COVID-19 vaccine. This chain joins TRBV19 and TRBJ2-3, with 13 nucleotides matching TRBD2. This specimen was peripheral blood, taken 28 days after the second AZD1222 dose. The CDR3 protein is CASSIPGLAGYTDTQYF. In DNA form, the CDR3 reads TGTGCCAGTAGTATACCGGGACTAGCGGGATACACAGATACGCAGTATTTT.